This T cell receptor beta chain was captured in a study of somatic mutations in cytotoxic T cells in rheumatoid arthritis. For the study at large: Among the T-cell populations stained with V beta antibodies, some were separated by flow sorting at nearly 100% purity, including V beta1+ cells whose TCRB was sequenced.

Details on this clone: Its antigen remains unidentified.

Sequencing used immunoSEQ multiplex PCR; TCRdb keeps in-frame clones, though not all of them. The repertoire holds around 19,000 clones, with about 85% as singletons. Study-level points and caveats: Comparison of CD8+ T-cell clonality between rheumatoid arthritis patients and age-matched healthy controls yielded no significant difference. Patients with a largest CD8+ clone exceeding 20% of CD8+ cells numbered 8 of 65.

This CDR3 comprises 14 residues. V was pared by 2 bases and J by 8 bases, with 12 bases between. Per the germline V gene, CDR1 is SGHDN and CDR2 is FVKESK. The clonotype originates from an adult with rheumatoid arthritis. Sample: CD8+ T cells sorted from blood. The J gene is TRBJ1-4, the V gene TRBV14; D remains ambiguous. The CDR3 spells CASSQRGQREKLFF. The CDR3 DNA reads TGTGCCAGCAGCCAAAGAGGCCAGCGGGAAAAACTGTTTTTT.